This entry concerns a single T cell receptor (beta chain). These data come from a study of prognosis after radiotherapy for stage I lung cancer. With 3 bases removed from V and 0 bases from J, the gap between germline ends came to 13 bases. Looked up from germline, CDR1 is SGDLS and CDR2 is YYNGEE. The CDR3 has 16 residues. Two rounds of multiplex PCR amplified TCR beta CDR3 from genomic DNA. TRBV and TRBJ genes each had their own specific primers in first-round PCR. TCRdb ran MiXCR on the multiplex PCR reads and lists one entry per CDR3 protein. The sample consists of tens of thousands of distinct CDR3 sequences, over 30% of them appearing once.

The TCR sequence derives from a donor over 45 with non-small cell lung cancer. The input for sequencing was PBMCs, taken before or after stereotactic body radiation therapy (not recorded which). The chain has TRBV9 and TRBJ1-3, with no clear D. Here the CDR3 DNA reads TGTGCCAGCAGCGCATGCCCTGTCTACTCTGGAAACACCATATATTTT. It is translated as CASSACPVYSGNTIYF.